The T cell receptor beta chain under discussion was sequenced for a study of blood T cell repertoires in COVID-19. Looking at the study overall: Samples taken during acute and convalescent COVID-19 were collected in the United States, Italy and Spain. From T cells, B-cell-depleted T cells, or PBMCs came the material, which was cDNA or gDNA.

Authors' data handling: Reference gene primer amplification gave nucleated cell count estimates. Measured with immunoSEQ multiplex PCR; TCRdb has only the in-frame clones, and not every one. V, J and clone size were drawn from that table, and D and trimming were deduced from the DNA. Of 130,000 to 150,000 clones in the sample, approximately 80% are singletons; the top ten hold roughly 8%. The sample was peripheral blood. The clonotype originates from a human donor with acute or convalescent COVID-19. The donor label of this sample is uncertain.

The CDR3 DNA follows: TGCGCCAGCAGCCAACAACTCTACACTGAAGCTTTCTTT. Translating it yields CASSQQLYTEAFF. The chain has TRBV4-1 and TRBJ1-1; unclear D gene. The V gene lost 2 bases and the J gene lost 3 bases, with 7 bases spanning the gap. The CDR3 totals 13 residues. Germline assignment: CDR1 MGHRA and CDR2 YSYEKL.